These T cell receptor beta chains were read from a single sample in a study of Ad26.COV2.S vaccination and SARS-CoV-2 variants. TCRdb's table, derived via immunoSEQ multiplex PCR, lists solely in-frame clones and lacks some. The sample has 240,000 or so clones, 88% seen once; the top ten hold around 10%. The sample consisted of peripheral blood, taken in a trial of Ad26.COV2.S vaccine versus placebo. These receptors were collected from a person aged 18-60 years who received the Ad26.COV2.S COVID-19 vaccine or a placebo. Both conserved end residues are part of each CDR3. Some rows have no size entry. The others give once, few or many, or a class for an expanded clone.

NA,TRBV12-3/TRBV12-4,CASSLGLTEAFF
NA,TRBV19,CASQYRGRGANVLTF
NA,TRBV24-1,CATSDSRGMITYF
NA,TRBV18,CASSPRDNNEQFF
NA,TRBV4-1,CASSQGGTSGRAPSGELFF
NA,TRBV30,CAWSVEGDGYEQYF
medium-sized,TRBV19,CASRSKTEAFF
NA,TRBV7-2,CASSSPPGLAGVDTQYF
NA,TRBV11-2,CASSLRDLSGGQYF
NA,TRBV4-3,CASSQEWNGELFF
once,TRBV10-2,CASQDRDRSSEKLFF
NA,TRBV28,CASSLSWLAGERGNEQFF
NA,TRBV21-1,CASSKGAGNRAFCEQYF
NA,TRBV5-1,CASSLGLAVPYEQYF
NA,TRBV5-4,CASGRESETQYF
NA,TRBV30,CAWSVTDSLPLNEKLFF
NA,TRBV11-2,CASSSNRLAGNNEQFF
NA,TRBV11-2,CASSSGYRGTDTQYF
NA,TRBV19,CASSIAGGPFVPGAGELFF
NA,TRBV19,CASVPGTGPLSNYGYTF
NA,TRBV5-4,CASSLGGPQETQYF
many,TRBV6-5,CASSPPSGRNEQYF
NA,TRBV29-1,CSVRDRGYTDTQYF
few,TRBV13,CASSLDPGSPGELFF
NA,TRBV4-1,CASSQGAEFAYDEQFF
NA,TRBV27,CASSLRVIGEKLFF
few,TRBV3-1/TRBV3-2,CASSLTGDRGVYNSPLHF
NA,TRBV7-2,CASSLATAWSGGSPLHF
NA,TRBV7-9,CASSFRAGGENEQFF
NA,TRBV3-1/TRBV3-2,CASSQEGLPVKQYF
NA,TRBV7-2,CASTKQPGAPILNTEAFF
NA,TRBV30,CAWSYGTLQWAFF
NA,TRBV7-2,CASSLQGSSSYEQYF
NA,TRBV5-1,CASRVRGQGARDTEAFF
NA,TRBV7-9,CASSLVAGSNEQFF
NA,TRBV7-2,CASSPYRGNTEAFF
once,TRBV6-6,CASSYPSTTGPYEQYF
NA,TRBV19,CASSGHGNTIYF
NA,TRBV4-2,CASSQDTSGNAQETQYF
NA,TRBV5-6,CASSSGTVNYGYTF
NA,TRBV11-2,CASSPLTKREAFF
NA,TRBV3-1/TRBV3-2,CASSLTEWDTEAFF
NA,TRBV19,CARTDRGQISGTEAFF
NA,TRBV4-1,CASSQGPTENSPLHF
NA,TRBV4-2,CASSQDLRGSYNEQFF
NA,TRBV5-1,CASSPLLYGRTEAFF
NA,TRBV10-3,CAISGGLAGNEQFF
NA,TRBV19,CASSPSGRGSYNEQFF
NA,TRBV1,CTSSQDKERSNEKLFF
NA,TRBV9,CASSVVGQGATQYF
NA,TRBV5-4,CASSLGPSGDQETQYF
NA,TRBV2,CASIGGYNQPQHF